Included here is one T cell receptor (beta chain) sequence, with context. Its specificity is unknown. CDR1 is SQVTM, CDR2 ANQGSEA, per germline. Trimming stripped 2 bases from V and 3 bases from J, with 13 bases between. CDR3 length equals 14 residues. These data are taken from a study of early T cells in non-severe SARS-CoV-2 infection. On the study more broadly: Whole-blood bulk RNA, unsorted, was sequenced, and chains were unpaired.

Study observations and caveats: A preference for anti-spike CD8 responses marked VDJdb matching, which missed private and CD4 specificities.

The TCR library protocol was used to attach unique molecular identifiers. These identifiers were attached to individual cDNA molecules. TCRdb re-derived calls from the 5' RACE reads in MiXCR, one entry per CDR3 protein. The profile covers around 82,000 distinct CDR3 sequences, with roughly 10% appearing a single time and about 4.5% taken by the ten largest. Specimen: whole blood. The sequence was obtained from an adult who was a healthcare worker with PCR-confirmed SARS-CoV-2 infection or an uninfected control (not recorded which). The chain combines TRBV29-1 with TRBJ1-1, with D possibly matching TRBD1 (5 bases). CDR3 loop: CSVERGAGYTEAFF. The CDR3 DNA is TGCAGCGTTGAAAGGGGTGCAGGGTACACTGAAGCTTTCTTT.